The entry below gives a single TCR beta chain sequence along with its context. Its antigen remains unknown. Per germline, CDR1 PRHDT and CDR2 FYEKMQ (reference sequence). V shed 0 bases and J shed 2 bases, with 10 bases lying between them. This CDR3 region has 15 residues. The sample comes from a study of T cell responses to AZD1222 COVID-19 vaccine. Study-level background: The study pooled second doses at about 4 or about 12 weeks. Study-wide results and limits: Most donors were white British and more were female, and clonal diversity was possibly underestimated. Recipients of two AZD1222 doses showed rising Spike-specific TCR breadth and depth.

Generated by immunoSEQ multiplex PCR, the TCRdb table keeps only in-frame clones and is missing some. The repertoire consists of some 110,000 clones, with about 87% occurring once and the leading ten covering more than 3.5%. The source was peripheral blood, collected on day 0 of AZD1222 vaccination. The rearrangement uses TRBV13 and TRBJ1-2, with D possibly being TRBD1 (5 bases). The sequence derives from an adult in good health. The CDR3 here is CASSLGRGSNYGYTF. The CDR3 DNA is TGTGCCAGCAGCTTAGGCCGGGGGTCCAACTATGGCTACACCTTC.